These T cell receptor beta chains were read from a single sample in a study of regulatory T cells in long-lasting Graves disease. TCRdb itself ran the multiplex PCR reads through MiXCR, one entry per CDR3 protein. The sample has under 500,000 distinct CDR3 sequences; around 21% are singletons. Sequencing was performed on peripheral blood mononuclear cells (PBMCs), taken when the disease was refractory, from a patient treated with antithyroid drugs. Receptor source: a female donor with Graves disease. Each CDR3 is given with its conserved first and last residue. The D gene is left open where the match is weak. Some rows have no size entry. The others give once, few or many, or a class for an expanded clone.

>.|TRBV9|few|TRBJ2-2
TGTGCCAGCAGCGTAAACATCATCGGTTTAACCGGGGAGCTGTTTTTT
CASSVNIIGLTGELFF
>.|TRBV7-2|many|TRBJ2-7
TGTGCCAGCATCCCGTACCTCGGGAGCTACGAGCAGTACTTC
CASIPYLGSYEQYF
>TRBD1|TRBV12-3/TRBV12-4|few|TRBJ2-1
TGTGCCACCCGGGACAGGGACCCCAATGGGCAGTTCTTC
CATRDRDPNGQFF
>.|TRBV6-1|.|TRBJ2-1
TGTGCCAGCAGATTCGGGACCTACTCCTACAATGAGCAGTTCTTC
CASRFGTYSYNEQFF
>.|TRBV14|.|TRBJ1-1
TGTGCCAGCAGCCAAGATGTGGACTGGAAGTACACTGAAGCTTTCTTT
CASSQDVDWKYTEAFF
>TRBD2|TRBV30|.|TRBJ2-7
TGTGCCTGGAGTGGCGGGGGGCCATACGAGCAGTACTTC
CAWSGGGPYEQYF
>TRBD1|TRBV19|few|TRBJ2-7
TGTGCCAGTAGGAAGGACAGGACCTACGAGCAGTACTTC
CASRKDRTYEQYF
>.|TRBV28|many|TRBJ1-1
TGTGCCAGCAGAATGACAGATATGAACACTGAAGCTTTCTTT
CASRMTDMNTEAFF
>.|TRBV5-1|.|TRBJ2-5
TGCGCCAGCAGCAAAGTCAAAGAGACCCAGTACTTC
CASSKVKETQYF
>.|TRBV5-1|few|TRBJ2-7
TGCGCCAGCAGCTTTTCGGACGCCGGGTACCACGAGCAGTACTTC
CASSFSDAGYHEQYF
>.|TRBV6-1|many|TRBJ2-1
TGTGCCAGCAGCGCGCGTCGCGGGGTTCGGGGCCACAATGAGCAGTTCTTC
CASSARRGVRGHNEQFF
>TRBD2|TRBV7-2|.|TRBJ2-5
TGTGCCAGCAGCTTAGACGGGAGGATGGGCCAAGAGACCCAGTACTTC
CASSLDGRMGQETQYF
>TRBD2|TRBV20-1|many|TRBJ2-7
TGCAGTGCTATACCGGGACTACCCTACGAGCAGTACTTC
CSAIPGLPYEQYF
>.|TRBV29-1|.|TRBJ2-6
TGCAGCGTAAGGGACACCCGCTCTGGGGCCAACGTCCTGACTTTC
CSVRDTRSGANVLTF
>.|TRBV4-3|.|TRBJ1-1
TGCGCCAGCAGCCCAGGCTTGACAGTTCAATCTGAAGCTTTCTTT
CASSPGLTVQSEAFF
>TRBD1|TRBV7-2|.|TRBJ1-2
TGTGCCAGCAGCTACGGACAGGGGGTAGGCTACACCTTC
CASSYGQGVGYTF
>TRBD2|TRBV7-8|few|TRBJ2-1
TGTGCCAGCAGCCTAACTAGCGGGGTTCTTCGTAATGAGCAGTTCTTC
CASSLTSGVLRNEQFF